This T cell receptor beta chain was sequenced in a study of OX40 agonist ivuxolimab in advanced cancers. The overall study: Ivuxolimab, an agonistic anti-OX40 (CD134) antibody, was given to patients. Dose-escalation patients' cancers were hepatocellular carcinoma, melanoma, renal cell or head and neck cancer.

Clones were sequenced by immunoSEQ multiplex PCR, and TCRdb holds only the in-frame ones, with some missing. Seen here are about 97,000 clones, roughly 90% observed once, and the top ten hold around 5.5%. Germline V lookup: CDR1 SGHVS, CDR2 FNYEAQ. This CDR3 has 13 amino acids. V was pared by 4 bases and J by 1 base, with 7 bases between. Autoimmune disease history or systemic immunosuppression disqualified patients. The rearrangement uses TRBV7-6 and TRBJ1-1, with D perhaps matching TRBD1 (6 bases). The receptor was derived from an adult with an advanced solid tumor such as melanoma, head and neck, liver or kidney cancer. This material consisted of CD4+ or CD8+ T cells sorted from blood, taken in a trial of the OX40 agonist ivuxolimab. For the CDR3, the DNA is TGTGCCAGCAGCTCGGGACAGAACACTGAAGCTTTCTTT. It yields the protein CASSSGQNTEAFF.